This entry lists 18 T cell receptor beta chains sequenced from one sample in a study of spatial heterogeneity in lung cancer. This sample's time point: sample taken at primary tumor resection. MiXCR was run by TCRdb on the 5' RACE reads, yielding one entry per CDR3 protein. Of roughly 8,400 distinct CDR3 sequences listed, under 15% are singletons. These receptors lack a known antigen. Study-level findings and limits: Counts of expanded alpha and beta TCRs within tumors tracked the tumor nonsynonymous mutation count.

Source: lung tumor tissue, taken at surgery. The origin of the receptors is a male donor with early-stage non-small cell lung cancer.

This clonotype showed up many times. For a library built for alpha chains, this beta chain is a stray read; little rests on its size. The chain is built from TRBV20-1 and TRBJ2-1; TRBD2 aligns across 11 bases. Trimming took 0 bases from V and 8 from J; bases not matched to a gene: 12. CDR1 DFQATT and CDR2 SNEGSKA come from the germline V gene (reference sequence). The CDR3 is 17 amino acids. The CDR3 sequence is CSARDLSSGRNTHEQFF. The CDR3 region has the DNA TGCAGTGCTAGAGATTTGTCTAGCGGGAGGAATACCCATGAGCAGTTCTTC.

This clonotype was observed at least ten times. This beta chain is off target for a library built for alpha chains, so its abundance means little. CDR3 in amino acids: CASSLGESYGYTF. The CDR3 DNA reads TGTGCCAGCTCATTAGGGGAGAGCTATGGCTACACCTTC. The chain employs TRBV18 and TRBJ1-2; possibly TRBD1 for D (5 bases). V gave up 5 bases and J gave up 4 bases, with 11 bases separating them. Germline V lookup: CDR1 KGHSH, CDR2 LQKENI. The CDR3 has 13 amino acids. Filled out from reference TRBV18 and TRBJ1-2, the complete variable domain reads NAGVMQNPRHLVRRRGQEARLRCSPMKGHSHVYWYRQLPEEGLKFMVYLQKENIIDESGMPKERFSAEFPKEGPSILRIQQVVRGDSAAYFCASSLGESYGYTFGSGTRLTVV.

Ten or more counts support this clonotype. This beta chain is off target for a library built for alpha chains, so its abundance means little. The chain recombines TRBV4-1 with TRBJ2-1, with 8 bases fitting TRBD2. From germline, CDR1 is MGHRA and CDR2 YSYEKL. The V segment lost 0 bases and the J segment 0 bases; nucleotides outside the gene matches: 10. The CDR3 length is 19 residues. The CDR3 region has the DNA TGCGCCAGCAGCCAAGACCCAGCGGGAGCCTTGAGCTCCTACAATGAGCAGTTCTTC. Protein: CASSQDPAGALSSYNEQFF.

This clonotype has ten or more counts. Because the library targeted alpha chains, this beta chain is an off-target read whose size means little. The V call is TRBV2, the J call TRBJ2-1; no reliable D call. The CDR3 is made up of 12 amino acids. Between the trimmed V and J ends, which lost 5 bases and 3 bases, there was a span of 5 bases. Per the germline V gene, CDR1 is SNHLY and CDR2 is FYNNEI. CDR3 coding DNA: TGTGCCAGCAGTAGGGACTACAATGAGCAGTTCTTC. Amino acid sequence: CASSRDYNEQFF.

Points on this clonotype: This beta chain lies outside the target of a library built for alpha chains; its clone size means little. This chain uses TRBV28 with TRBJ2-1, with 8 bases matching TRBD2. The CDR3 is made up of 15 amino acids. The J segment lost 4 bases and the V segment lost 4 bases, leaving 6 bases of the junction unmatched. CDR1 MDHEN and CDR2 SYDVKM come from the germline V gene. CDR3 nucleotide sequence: TGTGCCAGCAGTTCTGGGGGACTAGATTACAATGAGCAGTTCTTC. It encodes CASSSGGLDYNEQFF.

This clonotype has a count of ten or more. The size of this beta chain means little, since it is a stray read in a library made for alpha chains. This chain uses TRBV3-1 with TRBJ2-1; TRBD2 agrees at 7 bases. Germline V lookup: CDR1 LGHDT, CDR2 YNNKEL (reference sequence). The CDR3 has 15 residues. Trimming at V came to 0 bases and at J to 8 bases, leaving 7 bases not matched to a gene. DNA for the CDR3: TGTGCCAGCAGCCAAGAGGGGGGGAGTCAGTATGAGCAGTTCTTC. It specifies CASSQEGGSQYEQFF.

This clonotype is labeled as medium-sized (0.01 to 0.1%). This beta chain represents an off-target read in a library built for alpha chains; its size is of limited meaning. The CDR3 coding sequence is TGTGCCAGCAGCTTTTCTTACAATGAGCAGTTCTTC. Amino acids: CASSFSYNEQFF. This chain uses TRBV7-9 with TRBJ2-1; D unresolved. The CDR3 has 12 residues. Trimming stripped 3 bases from V and 4 bases from J, with 4 bases between. Germline V gene data show CDR1 as SEHNR and CDR2 as FQNEAQ (reference sequence). The variable domain in full, completed from reference TRBV7-9 and TRBJ2-1, reads DTGVSQNPRHKITKRGQNVTFRCDPISEHNRLYWYRQTLGQGPEFLTYFQNEAQLEKSRLLSDRFSAERPKGSFSTLEIQRTEQGDSAMYLCASSFSYNEQFFGPGTRLTVL.

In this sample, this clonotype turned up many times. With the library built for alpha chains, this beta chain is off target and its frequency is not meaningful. CDR3 region: CASSVAAYEQFF. CDR3 DNA sequence: TGTGCCAGCAGTGTAGCGGCGTATGAGCAGTTCTTC. This rearrangement joins TRBV6-1 to TRBJ2-1, with D possibly matching TRBD2 (6 bases). The length of the CDR3 is 12 residues. In germline, CDR1 is MNHNS, CDR2 SASEGT. V dropped 4 bases and J dropped 8 bases, with 9 bases sitting between them.

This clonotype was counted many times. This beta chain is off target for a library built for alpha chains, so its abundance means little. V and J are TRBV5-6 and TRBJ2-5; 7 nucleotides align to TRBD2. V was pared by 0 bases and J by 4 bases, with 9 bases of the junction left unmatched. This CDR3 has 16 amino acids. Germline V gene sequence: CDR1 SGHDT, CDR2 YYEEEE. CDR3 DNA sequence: TGTGCCAGCAGCTTGGAAGTGGGAGGGTTCGGAGAGACCCAGTACTTC. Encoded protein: CASSLEVGGFGETQYF.

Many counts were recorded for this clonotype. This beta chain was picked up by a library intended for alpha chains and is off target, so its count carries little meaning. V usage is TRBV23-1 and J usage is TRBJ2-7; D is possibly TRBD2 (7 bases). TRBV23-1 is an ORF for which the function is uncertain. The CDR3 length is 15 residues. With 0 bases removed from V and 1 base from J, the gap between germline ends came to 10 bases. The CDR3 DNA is TGCGCCAGCAGTCAATCAGGGGGGGCATCCTACGAGCAGTACTTC. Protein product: CASSQSGGASYEQYF.

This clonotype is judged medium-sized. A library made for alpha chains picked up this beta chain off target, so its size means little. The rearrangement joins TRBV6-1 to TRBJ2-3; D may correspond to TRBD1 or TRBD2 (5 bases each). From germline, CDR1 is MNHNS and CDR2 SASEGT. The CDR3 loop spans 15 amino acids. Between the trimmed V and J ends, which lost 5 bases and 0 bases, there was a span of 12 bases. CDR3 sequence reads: CASSSTRDSTDTQYF. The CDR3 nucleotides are TGTGCCAGCAGTTCAACACGGGACAGCACAGATACGCAGTATTTT.

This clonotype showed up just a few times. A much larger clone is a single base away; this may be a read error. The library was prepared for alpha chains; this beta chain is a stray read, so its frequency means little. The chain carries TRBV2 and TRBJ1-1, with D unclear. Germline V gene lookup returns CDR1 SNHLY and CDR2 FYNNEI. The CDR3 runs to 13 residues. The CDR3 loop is CVSSGEGHTEAFF. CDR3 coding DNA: TGTGTCAGCAGTGGAGAGGGCCACACTGAAGCTTTCTTT.

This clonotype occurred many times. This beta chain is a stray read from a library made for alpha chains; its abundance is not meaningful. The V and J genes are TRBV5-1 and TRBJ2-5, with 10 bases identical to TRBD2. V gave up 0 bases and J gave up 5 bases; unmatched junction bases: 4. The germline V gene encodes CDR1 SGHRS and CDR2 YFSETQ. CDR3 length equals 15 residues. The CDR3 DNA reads TGCGCCAGCAGCTTGGCGGCTAGCGGGAGTGAGACCCAGTACTTC. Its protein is CASSLAASGSETQYF.

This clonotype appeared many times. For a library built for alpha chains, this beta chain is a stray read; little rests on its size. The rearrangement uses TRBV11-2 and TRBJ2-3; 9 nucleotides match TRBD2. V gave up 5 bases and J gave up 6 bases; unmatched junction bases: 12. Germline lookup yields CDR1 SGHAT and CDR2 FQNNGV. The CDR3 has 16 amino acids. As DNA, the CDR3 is TGTGCCAGCAGCCGAAGCGGGAGGCCGCCTACGGATACGCAGTATTTT. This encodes CASSRSGRPPTDTQYF.

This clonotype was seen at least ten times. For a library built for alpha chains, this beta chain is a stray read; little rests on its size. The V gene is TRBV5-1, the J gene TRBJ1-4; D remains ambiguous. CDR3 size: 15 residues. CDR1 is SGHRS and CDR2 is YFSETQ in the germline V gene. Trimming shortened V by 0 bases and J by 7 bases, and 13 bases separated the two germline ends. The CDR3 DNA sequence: TGCGCCAGCAGCTTGGAGCTGGGAGGTGGTGAAAAACTGTTTTTT. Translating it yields CASSLELGGGEKLFF.

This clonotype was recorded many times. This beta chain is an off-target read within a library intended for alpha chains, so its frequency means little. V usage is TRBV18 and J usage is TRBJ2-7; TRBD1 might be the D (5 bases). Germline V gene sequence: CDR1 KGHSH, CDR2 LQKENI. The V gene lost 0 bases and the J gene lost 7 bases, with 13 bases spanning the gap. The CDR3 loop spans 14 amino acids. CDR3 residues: CASSPPSGYVEQYF. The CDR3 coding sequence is TGTGCCAGCTCACCACCATCAGGGTATGTGGAGCAGTACTTC.

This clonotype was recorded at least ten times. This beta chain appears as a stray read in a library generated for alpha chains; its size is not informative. CDR3 in amino acids: CASSSESPLHF. CDR3 in DNA: TGTGCCAGCAGCTCGGAGTCACCCCTCCACTTT. This chain connects TRBV11-2 to TRBJ1-6; D remains unclear. The germline CDR1 and CDR2 sequences are SGHAT and FQNNGV. The CDR3 sequence is 11 residues long. The ends were cut back, 4 bases at V and 10 bases at J, with 5 bases in the middle.

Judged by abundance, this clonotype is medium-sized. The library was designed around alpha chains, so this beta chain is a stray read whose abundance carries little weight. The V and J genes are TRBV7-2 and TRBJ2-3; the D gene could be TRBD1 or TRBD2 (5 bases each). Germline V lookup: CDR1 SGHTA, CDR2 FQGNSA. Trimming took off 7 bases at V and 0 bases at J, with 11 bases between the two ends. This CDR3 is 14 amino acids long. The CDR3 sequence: CASNTGGSTDTQYF. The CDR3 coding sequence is TGTGCCAGCAACACAGGCGGGAGCACAGATACGCAGTATTTT.